This TCR beta chain appears in the sequencing data of a study of blood T cell repertoires in COVID-19. Across the whole study: PBMCs, B-cell-depleted T cells, or T cells provided the cDNA or gDNA that made up the material.

CDR1 is SGHNT, CDR2 YYREEE, per germline (reference sequence). The junction had 7 bases not matched to a gene; V was cut back by 4 bases and J by 5 bases. The CDR3 is 16 amino acids. This clone was counted a single time. Authors' analysis steps: Reference gene primer amplification gave nucleated cell count estimates. The repertoire was sequenced with immunoSEQ multiplex PCR; TCRdb's copy has only in-frame clones and lacks some. V and J calls and clone size are as listed in that table; D and trimming were resolved from the DNA. The sample gives 100,000 to 150,000 clones, about four fifths of which show up once; about 12% is in the top ten.

The TCR originated in a man between 60 and 75 years old with acute or convalescent COVID-19. Sequences were obtained from peripheral blood. The chain combines TRBV5-4 with TRBJ2-5; 14 bases are shared with TRBD2. The CDR3 DNA reads as TGTGCCAGCAGCATGGGACTAGCGGGAGCAGGGGAGACCCAGTACTTC. Its translation is CASSMGLAGAGETQYF.